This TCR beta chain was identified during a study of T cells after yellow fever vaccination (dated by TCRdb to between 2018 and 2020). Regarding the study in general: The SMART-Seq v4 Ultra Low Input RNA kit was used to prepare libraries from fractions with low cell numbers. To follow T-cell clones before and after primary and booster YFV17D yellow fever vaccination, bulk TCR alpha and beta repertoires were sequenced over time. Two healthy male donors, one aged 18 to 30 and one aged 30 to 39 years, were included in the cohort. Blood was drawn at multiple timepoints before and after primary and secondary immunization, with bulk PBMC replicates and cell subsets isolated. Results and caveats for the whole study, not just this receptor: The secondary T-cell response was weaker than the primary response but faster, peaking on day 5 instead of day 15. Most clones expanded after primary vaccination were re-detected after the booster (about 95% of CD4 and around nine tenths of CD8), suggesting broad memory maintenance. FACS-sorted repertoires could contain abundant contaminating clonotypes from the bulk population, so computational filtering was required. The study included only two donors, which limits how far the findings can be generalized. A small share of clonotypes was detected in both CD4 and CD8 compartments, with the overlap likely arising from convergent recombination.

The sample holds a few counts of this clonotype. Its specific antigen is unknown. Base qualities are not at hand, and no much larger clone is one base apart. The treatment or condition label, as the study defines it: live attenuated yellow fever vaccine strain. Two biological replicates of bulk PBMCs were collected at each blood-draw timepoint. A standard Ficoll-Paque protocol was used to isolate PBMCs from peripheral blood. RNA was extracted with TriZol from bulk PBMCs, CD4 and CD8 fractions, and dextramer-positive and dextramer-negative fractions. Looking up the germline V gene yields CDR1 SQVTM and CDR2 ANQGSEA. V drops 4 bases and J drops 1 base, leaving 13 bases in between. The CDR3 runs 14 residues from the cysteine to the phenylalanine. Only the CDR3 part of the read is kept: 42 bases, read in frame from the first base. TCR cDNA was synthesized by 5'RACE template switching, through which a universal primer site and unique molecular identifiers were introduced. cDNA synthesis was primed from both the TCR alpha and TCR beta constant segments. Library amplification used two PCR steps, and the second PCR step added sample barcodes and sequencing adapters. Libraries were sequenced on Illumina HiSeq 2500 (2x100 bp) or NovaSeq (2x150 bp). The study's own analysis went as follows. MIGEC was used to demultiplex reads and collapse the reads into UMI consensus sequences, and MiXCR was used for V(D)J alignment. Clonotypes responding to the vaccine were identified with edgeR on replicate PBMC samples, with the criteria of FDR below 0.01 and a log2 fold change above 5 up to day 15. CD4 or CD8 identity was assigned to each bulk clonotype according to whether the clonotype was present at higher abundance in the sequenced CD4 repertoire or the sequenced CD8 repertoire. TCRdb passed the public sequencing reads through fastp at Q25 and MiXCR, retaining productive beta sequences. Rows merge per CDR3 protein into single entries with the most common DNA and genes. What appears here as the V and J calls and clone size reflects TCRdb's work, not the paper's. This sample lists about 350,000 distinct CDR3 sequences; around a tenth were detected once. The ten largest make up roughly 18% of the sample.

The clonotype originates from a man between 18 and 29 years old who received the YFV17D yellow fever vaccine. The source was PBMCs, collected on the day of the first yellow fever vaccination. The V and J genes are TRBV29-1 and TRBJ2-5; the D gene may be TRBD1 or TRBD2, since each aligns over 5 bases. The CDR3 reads CSVVPPGAQETQYF. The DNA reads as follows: TGCAGCGTTGTGCCCCCCGGGGCCCAAGAGACCCAGTACTTC. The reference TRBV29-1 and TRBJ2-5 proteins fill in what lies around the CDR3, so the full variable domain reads SAVISQKPSRDICQRGTSLTIQCQVDSQVTMMFWYRQQPGQSLTLIATANQGSEATYESGFVIDKFPISRPNLTFSTLTVSNMSPEDSSIYLCSVVPPGAQETQYFGPGTRLLVL.